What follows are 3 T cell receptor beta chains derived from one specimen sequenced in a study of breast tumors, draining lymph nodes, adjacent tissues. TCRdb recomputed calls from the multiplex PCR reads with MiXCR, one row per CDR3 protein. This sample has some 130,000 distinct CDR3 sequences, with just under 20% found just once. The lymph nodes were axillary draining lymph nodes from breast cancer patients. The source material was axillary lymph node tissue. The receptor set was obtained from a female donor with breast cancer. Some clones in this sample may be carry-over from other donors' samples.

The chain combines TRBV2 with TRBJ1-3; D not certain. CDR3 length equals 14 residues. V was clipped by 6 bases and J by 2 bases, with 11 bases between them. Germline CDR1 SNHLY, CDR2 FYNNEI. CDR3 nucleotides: TGTGCCAGCAGGACACGGACGGCTGGAAACACCATATATTTT. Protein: CASRTRTAGNTIYF.

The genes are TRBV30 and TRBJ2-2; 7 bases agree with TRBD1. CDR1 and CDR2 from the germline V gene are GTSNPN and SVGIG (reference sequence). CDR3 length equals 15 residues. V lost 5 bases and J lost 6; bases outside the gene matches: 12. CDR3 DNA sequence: TGTGCCTGGGCCCTGACAGGGCGTTTTTCCGGGGAGCTGTTTTTT. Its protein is CAWALTGRFSGELFF.

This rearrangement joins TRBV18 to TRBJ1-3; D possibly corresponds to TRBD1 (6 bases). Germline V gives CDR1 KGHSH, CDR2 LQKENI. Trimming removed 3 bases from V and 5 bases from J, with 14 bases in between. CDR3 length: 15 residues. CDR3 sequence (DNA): TGTGCCAGCTCACCCCGAGAGGGGGTGAGAAACACCATATATTTT. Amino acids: CASSPREGVRNTIYF.